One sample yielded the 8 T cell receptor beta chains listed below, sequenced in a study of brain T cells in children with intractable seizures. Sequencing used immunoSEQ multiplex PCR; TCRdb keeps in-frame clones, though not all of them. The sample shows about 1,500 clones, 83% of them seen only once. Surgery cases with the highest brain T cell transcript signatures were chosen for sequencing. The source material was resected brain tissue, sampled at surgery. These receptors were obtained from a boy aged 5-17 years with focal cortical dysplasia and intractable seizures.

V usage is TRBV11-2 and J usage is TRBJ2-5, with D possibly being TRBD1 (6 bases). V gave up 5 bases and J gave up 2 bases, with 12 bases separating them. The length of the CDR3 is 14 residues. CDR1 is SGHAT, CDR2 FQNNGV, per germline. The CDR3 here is CASSKGTGQETQYF. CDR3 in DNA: TGTGCCAGCAGCAAAGGAACAGGGCAAGAGACCCAGTACTTC.

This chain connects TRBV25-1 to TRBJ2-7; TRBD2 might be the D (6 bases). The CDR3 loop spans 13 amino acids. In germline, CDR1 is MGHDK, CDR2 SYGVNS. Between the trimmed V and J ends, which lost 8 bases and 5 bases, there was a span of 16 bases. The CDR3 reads CASAWLSSDEQYF. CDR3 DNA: TGTGCCAGCGCATGGCTTTCTAGCGACGAGCAGTACTTC.

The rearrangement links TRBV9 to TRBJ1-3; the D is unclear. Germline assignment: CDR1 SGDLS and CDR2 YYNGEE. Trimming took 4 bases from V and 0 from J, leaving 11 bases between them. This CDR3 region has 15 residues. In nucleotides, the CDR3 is TGTGCCAGCAGCCCGTCGGTGACCTCTGGAAACACCATATATTTT. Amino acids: CASSPSVTSGNTIYF.

CDR3 amino acids: CASSPARQTQYF. The CDR3 nucleotides read TGTGCCAGCTCACCAGCTCGACAGACCCAGTACTTC. The chain uses TRBV18 and TRBJ2-5; D is uncertain. There are 12 residues in the CDR3. CDR1 and CDR2 from the germline V gene are KGHSH and LQKENI. The germline V and J ends were trimmed by 2 bases and 6 bases, with 7 bases remaining between them.

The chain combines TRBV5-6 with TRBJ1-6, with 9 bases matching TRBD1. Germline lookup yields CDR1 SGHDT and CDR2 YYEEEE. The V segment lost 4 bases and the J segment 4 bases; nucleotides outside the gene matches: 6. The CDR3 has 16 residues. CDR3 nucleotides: TGTGCCAGCAGCCAGGACAGGGGCAGGTATAATTCACCCCTCCACTTT. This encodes CASSQDRGRYNSPLHF.

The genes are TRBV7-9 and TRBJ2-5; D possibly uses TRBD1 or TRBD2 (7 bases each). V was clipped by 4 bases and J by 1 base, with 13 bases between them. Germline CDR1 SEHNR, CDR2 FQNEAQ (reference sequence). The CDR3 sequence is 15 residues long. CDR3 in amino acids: CASSSAGGVQETQYF. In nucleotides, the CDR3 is TGTGCCAGCAGCTCCGCAGGGGGGGTCCAAGAGACCCAGTACTTC. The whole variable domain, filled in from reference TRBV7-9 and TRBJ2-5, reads DTGVSQNPRHKITKRGQNVTFRCDPISEHNRLYWYRQTLGQGPEFLTYFQNEAQLEKSRLLSDRFSAERPKGSFSTLEIQRTEQGDSAMYLCASSSAGGVQETQYFGPGTRLLVL.

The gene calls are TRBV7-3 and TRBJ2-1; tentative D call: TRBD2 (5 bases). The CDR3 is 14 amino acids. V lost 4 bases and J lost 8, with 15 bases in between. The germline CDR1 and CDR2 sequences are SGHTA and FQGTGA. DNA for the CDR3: TGTGCCAGCAGCTCCCGAGGGAAAAGCGATGAGCAGTTCTTC. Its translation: CASSSRGKSDEQFF. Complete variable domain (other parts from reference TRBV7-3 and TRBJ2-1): GAGVSQTPSNKVTEKGKYVELRCDPISGHTALYWYRQSLGQGPEFLIYFQGTGAADDSGLPNDRFFAVRPEGSVSTLKIQRTERGDSAVYLCASSSRGKSDEQFFGPGTRLTVL.

The CDR3 here is CATRQGAPDEQYF. DNA of the CDR3: TGTGCCACTCGACAGGGGGCGCCCGACGAGCAGTACTTC. The chain links TRBV10-3 to TRBJ2-7; 10 nucleotides agree with TRBD1. Germline CDR1 and CDR2: ENHRY and SYGVKD. Losses at the gene ends were 10 bases for V and 5 bases for J; bases not matched to a gene: 8. The CDR3 runs to 13 residues.